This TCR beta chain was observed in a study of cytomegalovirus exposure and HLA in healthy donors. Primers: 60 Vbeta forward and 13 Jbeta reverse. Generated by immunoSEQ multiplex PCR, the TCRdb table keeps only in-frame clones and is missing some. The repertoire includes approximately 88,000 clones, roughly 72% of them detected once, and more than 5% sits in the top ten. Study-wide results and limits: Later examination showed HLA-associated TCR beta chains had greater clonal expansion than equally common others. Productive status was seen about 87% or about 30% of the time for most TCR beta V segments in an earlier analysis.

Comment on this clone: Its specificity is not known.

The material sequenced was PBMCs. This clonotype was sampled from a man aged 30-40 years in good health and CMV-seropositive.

The CDR3, as DNA: TGTGCCAGCATGTCGGAGAACGAGCAGTACTTC. Protein product: CASMSENEQYF. The chain carries TRBV28 and TRBJ2-7; D uncertain. Germline CDR1 is MDHEN and CDR2 is SYDVKM. The CDR3 totals 11 residues. Trimming cost V 7 bases and J 5 bases, with 9 bases left between them.